Below, 8 T cell receptor beta chains from the same sample are listed, as sequenced in a study of T cell clusters in autoimmune cytopenias. About 37,500 genome equivalents of blood DNA were amplified for TRB. Multiplex touch-down PCR amplified TRB using TRB-A and TRB-B pools in one tube. TCRdb derives one entry per CDR3 protein from the multiplex PCR reads, leaving out DNA. Its clone listing holds approximately 2,100 distinct CDR3 sequences. This sample was shared with a second study, whose subject was T cell repertoires in aging, cancer and after chemotherapy.

The sequenced material came from peripheral blood. The receptor set was obtained from a human donor with an autoimmune cytopenia or autoimmune hepatitis (not recorded which).

The V and J genes are TRBV11-2 and TRBJ2-5; TCRdb's D call, TRBD1, is unchecked because there is no DNA. Germline V gene sequence: CDR1 SGHAT, CDR2 FQNNGV. CDR3 length: 13 residues. The CDR3 loop is CASSLRGEETQYF.

The chain carries TRBV24-1 and TRBJ2-3. Germline CDR1 KGHDR, CDR2 SFDVKD. The CDR3 covers 13 residues. CDR3 protein: CATSDPSTDTQYF.

This clonotype ranks as medium-sized (0.01 to 0.1%) in terms of frequency. The chain links TRBV18 to TRBJ1-6. CDR1 and CDR2 from the germline V gene are KGHSH and LQKENI. The length of the CDR3 is 15 residues. CDR3 in amino acids: CASSPRGLDNSPLHF.

Considering frequency, this clonotype is medium-sized. The chain recombines TRBV15 with TRBJ2-7. Germline values: CDR1 LNHNV, CDR2 YYDKDF (reference sequence). CDR3 size: 13 residues. The CDR3 region is CATSRDQSYEQYF.

Its frequency marks this clonotype as medium-sized (0.01 to 0.1%). The chain uses TRBV27 and TRBJ2-2; as DNA is missing, the TRBD1 call by TCRdb cannot be tested. The CDR3 consists of 15 residues. Looked up from germline, CDR1 is MNHEY and CDR2 is SMNVEV (reference sequence). This CDR3 is CASSSSQGFAGELFF.

This CDR3 is CASSDPGLAGDTQYF. The chain has TRBV5-1 and TRBJ2-3; TCRdb designates TRBD2, a call that cannot be tested without DNA. CDR1 and CDR2 (germline): SGHRS, YFSETQ. The CDR3 extends over 15 amino acids. The entire variable domain, with the rest obtained from reference TRBV5-1 and TRBJ2-3, is as follows: KAGVTQTPRYLIKTRGQQVTLSCSPISGHRSVSWYQQTPGQGLQFLFEYFSETQRNKGNFPGRFSGRQFSNSRSEMNVSTLELGDSALYLCASSDPGLAGDTQYFGPGTRLTVL.

The chain couples TRBV5-4 to TRBJ2-7; the D call from TCRdb, TRBD1, cannot be confirmed without DNA. The CDR3 has 17 residues. Germline assignment: CDR1 SGHNT and CDR2 YYREEE (reference sequence). CDR3 residues: CASSPNPLTGGGYEQYF.

Considering frequency, this clonotype is medium-sized. J is TRBJ2-7 and V is TRBV6-1. Germline V lookup: CDR1 MNHNS, CDR2 SASEGT. The CDR3 runs to 12 residues. The CDR3 sequence is CASSEGLYEQYF.